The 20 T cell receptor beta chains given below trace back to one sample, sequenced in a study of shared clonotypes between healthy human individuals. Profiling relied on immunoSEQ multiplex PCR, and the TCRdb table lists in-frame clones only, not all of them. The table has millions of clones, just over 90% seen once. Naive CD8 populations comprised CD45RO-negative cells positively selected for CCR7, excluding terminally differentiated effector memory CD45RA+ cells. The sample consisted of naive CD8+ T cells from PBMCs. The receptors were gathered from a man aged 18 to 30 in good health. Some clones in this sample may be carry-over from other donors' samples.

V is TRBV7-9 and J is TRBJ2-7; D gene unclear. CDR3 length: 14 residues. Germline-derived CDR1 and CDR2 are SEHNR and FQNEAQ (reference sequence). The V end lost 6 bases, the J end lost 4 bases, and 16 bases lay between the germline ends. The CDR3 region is CASSSTLRLYEQYF. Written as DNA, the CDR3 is TGTGCCAGCAGTTCCACACTCCGACTTTACGAGCAGTACTTC.

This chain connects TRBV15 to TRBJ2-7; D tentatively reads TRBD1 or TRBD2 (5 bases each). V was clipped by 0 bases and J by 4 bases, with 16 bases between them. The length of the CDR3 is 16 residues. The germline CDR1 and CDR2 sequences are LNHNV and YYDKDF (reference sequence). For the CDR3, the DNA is TGTGCCACCAGCAGAGATTCCGGGGCTAGCTGGTACGAGCAGTACTTC. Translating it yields CATSRDSGASWYEQYF.

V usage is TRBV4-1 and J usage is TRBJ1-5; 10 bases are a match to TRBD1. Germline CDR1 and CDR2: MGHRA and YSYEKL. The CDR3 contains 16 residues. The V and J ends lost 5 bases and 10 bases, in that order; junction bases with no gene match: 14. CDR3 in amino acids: CASSYTGTGASSPQHF. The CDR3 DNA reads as TGCGCCAGCAGCTATACCGGGACAGGGGCCTCAAGCCCCCAGCATTTT.

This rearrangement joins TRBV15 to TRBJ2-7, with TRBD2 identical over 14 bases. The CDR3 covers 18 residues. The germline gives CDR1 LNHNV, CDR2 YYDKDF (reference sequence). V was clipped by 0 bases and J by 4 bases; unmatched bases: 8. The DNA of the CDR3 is TGTGCCACCAGCAGAGATCGACTAGCGGGAGGGTCAGGATACGAGCAGTACTTC. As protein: CATSRDRLAGGSGYEQYF.

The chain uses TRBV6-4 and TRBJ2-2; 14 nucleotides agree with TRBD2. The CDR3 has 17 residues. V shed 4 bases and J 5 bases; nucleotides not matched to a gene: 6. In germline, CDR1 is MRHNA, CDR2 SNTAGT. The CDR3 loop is CASSANRLAGGTGELFF. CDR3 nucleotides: TGTGCCAGCAGTGCGAATCGACTAGCGGGAGGGACCGGGGAGCTGTTTTTT.

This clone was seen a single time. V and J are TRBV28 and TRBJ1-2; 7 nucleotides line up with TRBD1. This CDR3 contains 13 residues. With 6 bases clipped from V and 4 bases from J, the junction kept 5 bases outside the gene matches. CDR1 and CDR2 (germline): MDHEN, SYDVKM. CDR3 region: CASRETGAYGYTF. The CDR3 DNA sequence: TGTGCCAGCAGGGAAACAGGGGCCTATGGCTACACCTTC.

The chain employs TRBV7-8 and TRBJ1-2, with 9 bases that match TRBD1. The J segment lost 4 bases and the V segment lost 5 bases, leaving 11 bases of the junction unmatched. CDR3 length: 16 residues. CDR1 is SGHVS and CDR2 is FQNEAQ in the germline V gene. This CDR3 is CASSRDPGTGIYGYTF. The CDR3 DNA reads TGTGCCAGCAGCCGGGATCCCGGGACAGGGATCTATGGCTACACCTTC.

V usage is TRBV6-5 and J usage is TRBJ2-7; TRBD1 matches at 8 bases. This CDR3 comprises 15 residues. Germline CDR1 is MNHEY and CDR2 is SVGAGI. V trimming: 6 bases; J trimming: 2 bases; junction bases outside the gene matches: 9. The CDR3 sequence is CASRPDRGSTYEQYF. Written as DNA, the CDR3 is TGTGCCAGCAGACCCGACAGGGGCTCGACCTACGAGCAGTACTTC.

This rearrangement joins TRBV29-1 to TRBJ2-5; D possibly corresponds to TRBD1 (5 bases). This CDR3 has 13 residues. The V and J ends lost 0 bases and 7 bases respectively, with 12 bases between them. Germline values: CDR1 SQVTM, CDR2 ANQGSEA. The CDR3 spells CSVEDPGLGTQYF. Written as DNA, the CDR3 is TGCAGCGTTGAAGATCCAGGGTTGGGGACCCAGTACTTC.

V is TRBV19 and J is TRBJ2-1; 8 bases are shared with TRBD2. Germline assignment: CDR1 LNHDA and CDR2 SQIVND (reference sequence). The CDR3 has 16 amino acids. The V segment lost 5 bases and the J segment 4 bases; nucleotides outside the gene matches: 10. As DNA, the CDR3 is TGTGCCAGTAGTCCGAGCGGGGGCAGGAGATACAATGAGCAGTTCTTC. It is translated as CASSPSGGRRYNEQFF.

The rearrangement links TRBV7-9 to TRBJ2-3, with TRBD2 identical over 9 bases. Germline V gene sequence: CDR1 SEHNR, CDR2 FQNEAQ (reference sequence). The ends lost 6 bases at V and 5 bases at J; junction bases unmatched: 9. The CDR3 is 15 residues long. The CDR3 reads CASSEREDGGDTQYF. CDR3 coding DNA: TGTGCCAGCAGTGAGCGGGAGGACGGGGGAGATACGCAGTATTTT.

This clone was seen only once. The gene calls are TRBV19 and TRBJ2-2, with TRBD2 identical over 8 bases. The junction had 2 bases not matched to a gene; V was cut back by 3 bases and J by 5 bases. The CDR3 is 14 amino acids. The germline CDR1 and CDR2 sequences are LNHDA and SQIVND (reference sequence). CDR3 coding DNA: TGTGCCAGTAGTATGGGCGGGAGGACCGGGGAGCTGTTTTTT. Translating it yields CASSMGGRTGELFF.

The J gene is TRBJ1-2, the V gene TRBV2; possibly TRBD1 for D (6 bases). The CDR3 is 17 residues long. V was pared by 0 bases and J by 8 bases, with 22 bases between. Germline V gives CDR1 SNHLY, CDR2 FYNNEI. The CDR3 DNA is TGTGCCAGCAGTGAAGCGGGGGGGCGCTCTCCGCCCCAGGGCTACACCTTC. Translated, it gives CASSEAGGRSPPQGYTF.

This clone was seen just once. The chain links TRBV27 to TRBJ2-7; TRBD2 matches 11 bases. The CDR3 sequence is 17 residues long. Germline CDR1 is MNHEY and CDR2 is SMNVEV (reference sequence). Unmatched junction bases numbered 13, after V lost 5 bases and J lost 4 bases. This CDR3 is CASSERGLAVTPYEQYF. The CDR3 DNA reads TGTGCCAGCAGTGAACGGGGACTAGCGGTTACACCGTACGAGCAGTACTTC.

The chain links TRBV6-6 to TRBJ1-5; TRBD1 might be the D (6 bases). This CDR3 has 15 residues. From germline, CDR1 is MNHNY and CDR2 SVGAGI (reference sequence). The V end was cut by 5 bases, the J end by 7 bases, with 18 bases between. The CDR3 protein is CASSGFRGGPQPQHF. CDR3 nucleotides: TGTGCCAGCAGTGGTTTTAGGGGGGGTCCCCAGCCCCAGCATTTT.

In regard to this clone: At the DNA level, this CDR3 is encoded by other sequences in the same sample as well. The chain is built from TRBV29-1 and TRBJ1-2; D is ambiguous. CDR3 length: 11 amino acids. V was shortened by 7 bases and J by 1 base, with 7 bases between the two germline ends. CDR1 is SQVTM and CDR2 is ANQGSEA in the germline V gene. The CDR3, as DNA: TGCAGCGCCCCGGGTAACTATGGCTACACCTTC. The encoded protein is CSAPGNYGYTF.

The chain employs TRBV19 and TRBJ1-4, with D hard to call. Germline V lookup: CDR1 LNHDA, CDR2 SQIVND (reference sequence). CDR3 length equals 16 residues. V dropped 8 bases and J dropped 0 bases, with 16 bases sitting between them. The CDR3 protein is CASGPLGRATNEKLFF. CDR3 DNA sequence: TGTGCCAGTGGACCCTTAGGGCGGGCAACTAATGAAAAACTGTTTTTT.

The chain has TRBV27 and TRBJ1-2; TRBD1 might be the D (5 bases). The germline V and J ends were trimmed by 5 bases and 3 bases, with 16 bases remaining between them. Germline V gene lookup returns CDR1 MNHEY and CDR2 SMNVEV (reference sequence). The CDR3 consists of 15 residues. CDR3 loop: CASSLTVGGDYGYTF. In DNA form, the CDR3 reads TGTGCCAGCAGTCTAACGGTCGGGGGAGACTATGGCTACACCTTC.

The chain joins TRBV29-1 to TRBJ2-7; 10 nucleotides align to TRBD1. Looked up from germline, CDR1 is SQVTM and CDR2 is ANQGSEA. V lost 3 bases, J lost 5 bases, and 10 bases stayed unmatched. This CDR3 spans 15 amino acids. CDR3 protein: CSVDDPGTGANEQYF. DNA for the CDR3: TGCAGCGTTGACGACCCCGGGACAGGGGCCAACGAGCAGTACTTC.

The CDR3 DNA reads as TGCGCCAGCAGCCTCCCCAGCGGGGCATCGAATGGCTACACCTTC. Translating it yields CASSLPSGASNGYTF. The rearrangement uses TRBV4-1 and TRBJ1-2; perhaps TRBD1 as D (5 bases). V dropped 4 bases and J dropped 6 bases, with 18 bases sitting between them. This CDR3 spans 15 amino acids. Per germline, CDR1 MGHRA and CDR2 YSYEKL.